Presented here are 24 T cell receptor beta chains from one specimen sequenced in a study of Ad26.COV2.S vaccination and SARS-CoV-2 variants. Data came from immunoSEQ multiplex PCR; TCRdb stores just in-frame clones and leaves some out. The table includes fewer than 400,000 clones, more than 85% detected once. Treatment specified: some 20 received Ad26.COV2.S at low or high dose, single or two shots; several received placebo; per-sample allocation not given. Following the first vaccine or placebo injection, samples were taken on day 63. Sample: peripheral blood, taken in a trial of Ad26.COV2.S vaccine versus placebo. The receptor source for this set is a person between 18 and 65 years old who received the Ad26.COV2.S COVID-19 vaccine or a placebo.

This clone came up once. This chain connects TRBV6-6 to TRBJ1-1; D gene uncertain. Germline V lookup: CDR1 MNHNY, CDR2 SVGAGI (reference sequence). The V and J ends lost 3 bases and 5 bases respectively, with 7 bases between them. The CDR3 spans 12 residues. In DNA, the CDR3 is TGTGCCAGCAGTTATTTGCAAACTGAAGCTTTCTTT. Its translation is CASSYLQTEAFF.

The chain couples TRBV20-1 to TRBJ1-1; the D gene is possibly TRBD1 (5 bases). This CDR3 has 10 residues. Trimming stripped 6 bases from V and 11 bases from J, with 13 bases between. CDR1 DFQATT and CDR2 SNEGSKA come from the germline V gene (reference sequence). The CDR3 loop reads CSAGAPGAFF. The CDR3 bases are TGCAGTGCAGGGGCCCCAGGGGCTTTCTTT.

J is TRBJ2-4 and V is TRBV27; the match to TRBD1 covers 7 bases. In germline, CDR1 is MNHEY, CDR2 SMNVEV (reference sequence). J lost 5 bases, V lost 9 bases, and 7 bases had no gene match. CDR3 length: 13 amino acids. CDR3 nucleotides: TGTGCCAGTTTGAGGCAGGGGGAAAACATTCAGTACTTC. The encoded protein is CASLRQGENIQYF.

The chain couples TRBV5-1 to TRBJ1-6; TRBD1 matches 11 bases. The V segment lost 2 bases and the J segment 5 bases; nucleotides outside the gene matches: 12. Germline V gene lookup returns CDR1 SGHRS and CDR2 YFSETQ. This CDR3 contains 19 residues. This chain's CDR3 is CASSLGQGAARGDNSPLHF. The DNA of the CDR3 is TGCGCCAGCAGCTTAGGACAGGGGGCTGCCCGGGGCGATAATTCACCCCTCCACTTT.

This clone appeared a single time. In nucleotides, the CDR3 is TGTGCCAGCAGTTATGGGGCGAGACACTACGAGCAGTACTTC. Translated: CASSYGARHYEQYF. The chain carries TRBV6-2 or TRBV6-3 and TRBJ2-7; a possible D gene is TRBD1 (5 bases). The length of the CDR3 is 14 residues. With 3 bases removed from V and 3 bases from J, the gap between germline ends came to 12 bases. The germline CDR1 and CDR2 sequences are MNHEY and SVGEGT.

A few counts support this clone. The chain combines TRBV6-6 with TRBJ1-6; D might be TRBD1 (5 bases). The CDR3 totals 15 residues. Germline V gene sequence: CDR1 MNHNY, CDR2 SVGAGI (reference sequence). V dropped 6 bases and J dropped 10 bases, with 19 bases sitting between them. CDR3 protein: CASSPTLGVGSPLHF. The CDR3 DNA sequence: TGTGCCAGCAGCCCAACCTTAGGGGTAGGCTCACCCCTCCACTTT.

The CDR3 coding sequence is TGCGCCAGCAGCCCGACCCCCACGTTAGTACAGTTCTTC. Translating it yields CASSPTPTLVQFF. The chain couples TRBV4-3 to TRBJ2-1; D is unclear. The germline V gene has CDR1 LGHNA and CDR2 YSLEER. CDR3 length equals 13 residues. The germline V and J ends were trimmed by 4 bases and 13 bases, with 17 bases remaining between them.

This sequence joins TRBV5-6 and TRBJ2-7, with TRBD1 matching 10 bases. CDR1 and CDR2 from the germline V gene are SGHDT and YYEEEE. The CDR3 covers 13 residues. Unmatched junction bases numbered 0, after V lost 0 bases and J lost 6 bases. The CDR3 bases are TGTGCCAGCAGCTTGGGGGACAGGGGCGAGCAGTACTTC. The encoded protein is CASSLGDRGEQYF.

This clone showed up just once. The CDR3 sequence: CASGSSWDGETQYF. The DNA for the CDR3 is TGCGCCAGCGGTTCTTCCTGGGACGGAGAGACCCAGTACTTC. V usage is TRBV5-1 and J usage is TRBJ2-5; D tentatively reads TRBD1 or TRBD2 (5 bases each). Between the trimmed V and J ends, which lost 7 bases and 4 bases, there was a span of 17 bases. In germline, CDR1 is SGHRS, CDR2 YFSETQ. The CDR3 sequence is 14 residues long.

The V gene is TRBV7-2, the J gene TRBJ2-3; D unclear. The germline CDR1 and CDR2 sequences are SGHTA and FQGNSA. V lost 3 bases to trimming and J lost 2 bases, with 6 bases between them. The CDR3 extends over 13 amino acids. CDR3 DNA: TGTGCCAGCAGCTTGTCTGTCACAGATACGCAGTATTTT. It translates to CASSLSVTDTQYF.

The CDR3 bases are TGTGCCAGCAGTGAAAGGGGACAGGGGGTGAGGAATGAGCAGTTCTTC. It is translated as CASSERGQGVRNEQFF. This chain connects TRBV6-1 to TRBJ2-1; 11 bases fit TRBD1. This CDR3 comprises 16 residues. The trim removed 2 bases at V and 7 bases at J, leaving 7 bases unmatched. The V gene's germline CDR1 is MNHNS and CDR2 SASEGT.

The V gene is TRBV4-1, the J gene TRBJ2-2; D remains unclear. Germline CDR1 reads MGHRA; CDR2 reads YSYEKL. Trimming removed 4 bases at V and 0 bases at J, with 9 bases between. This CDR3 has 15 amino acids. CDR3 nucleotide sequence: TGCGCCAGCAGCCCCAGACACCCGAACACCGGGGAGCTGTTTTTT. Amino acid sequence: CASSPRHPNTGELFF.

This CDR3 is CASSIDPRPNYGYTF. CDR3 DNA sequence: TGTGCCAGTAGTATAGATCCCAGGCCCAACTATGGCTACACCTTC. V usage is TRBV19 and J usage is TRBJ1-2; D is uncertain. Trimming removed 0 bases from V and 2 bases from J, with 10 bases in between. The CDR3 is 15 residues long. CDR1 is LNHDA and CDR2 is SQIVND in the germline V gene (reference sequence). Based on the CDR3 plus reference TRBV19 and TRBJ1-2, the full variable domain is DGGITQSPKYLFRKEGQNVTLSCEQNLNHDAMYWYRQDPGQGLRLIYYSQIVNDFQKGDIAEGYSVSREKKESFPLTVTSAQKNPTAFYLCASSIDPRPNYGYTFGSGTRLTVV.

The chain has TRBV2 and TRBJ1-2; no firm D call. The CDR3 covers 12 residues. Germline-derived CDR1 and CDR2 are SNHLY and FYNNEI. Trimming left V 5 bases short and J 8 bases short, with 12 bases between. The CDR3 loop is CASSTFPGGYTF. The CDR3 DNA reads as TGTGCCAGCAGTACGTTTCCAGGAGGCTACACCTTC.

V usage is TRBV3-1 (or the pseudogene TRBV3-2) and J usage is TRBJ2-2; 8 bases agree with TRBD2. Germline lookup yields CDR1 LGHDT and CDR2 YNNKEL (reference sequence). The V gene end was trimmed by 1 base and the J gene end by 0 bases; junction bases not matched to a gene: 1. There are 16 residues in the CDR3. CDR3 protein: CASSQVSGANTGELFF. CDR3 in DNA: TGTGCCAGCAGCCAAGTTAGCGGGGCGAACACCGGGGAGCTGTTTTTT.

In its sample, this clone was seen once. The genes are TRBV5-6 and TRBJ1-2; D gene unclear. Germline values: CDR1 SGHDT, CDR2 YYEEEE. This CDR3 region has 11 residues. The V end lost 2 bases, the J end lost 13 bases, and 12 bases lay between the germline ends. The CDR3, as DNA: TGTGCCAGCAGCTTAGCTGCTGTTTCCACCTTC. Its translation is CASSLAAVSTF.

The chain uses TRBV19 and TRBJ1-2, with D unclear. Deletions cut 8 bases from V and 3 bases from J, with 10 bases between. The CDR3 covers 12 residues. The germline V gene encodes CDR1 LNHDA and CDR2 SQIVND (reference sequence). The CDR3 DNA sequence: TGTGCCAGTTATGACGGATACTATGGCTACACCTTC. Protein sequence: CASYDGYYGYTF.

The J gene is TRBJ2-3, the V gene TRBV3-1 (or the pseudogene TRBV3-2); no clear D gene. The CDR3 is 13 residues long. The germline gives CDR1 LGHDT, CDR2 YNNKEL (reference sequence). V lost 4 bases to trimming and J lost 1 base, with 6 bases between them. In DNA form, the CDR3 reads TGTGCCAGCAGCCGGACGGGCACAGATACGCAGTATTTT. Residues: CASSRTGTDTQYF.

This clone was seen once. This sequence joins TRBV2 and TRBJ2-5, with D unresolved. This CDR3 comprises 11 residues. V lost 4 bases, J lost 4 bases, and 4 bases lay in between. Germline-derived CDR1 and CDR2 are SNHLY and FYNNEI. CDR3 residues: CASSGVETQYF. CDR3 DNA: TGTGCCAGCAGTGGGGTAGAGACCCAGTACTTC.

J is TRBJ2-1 and V is TRBV5-6, with 7 bases lining up with TRBD2. With V trimmed by 5 bases and J by 6 bases, 8 bases remained unmatched. The CDR3 totals 14 residues. In germline, CDR1 is SGHDT, CDR2 YYEEEE. Here the CDR3 reads CASSFVGGLNEQFF. CDR3 bases: TGTGCCAGCAGTTTTGTGGGAGGGCTCAATGAGCAGTTCTTC.

The rearrangement joins TRBV5-1 to TRBJ2-7; 7 bases are a match to TRBD2. The CDR3 length is 14 residues. Looked up from germline, CDR1 is SGHRS and CDR2 is YFSETQ. J gave up 2 bases and V 2 bases, and 4 bases lay outside the gene matches. CDR3 sequence: CASSFSGSTYEQYF. In DNA form, the CDR3 reads TGCGCCAGCAGCTTTAGCGGGTCCACCTACGAGCAGTACTTC.

This clone was observed once. The gene calls are TRBV5-4 and TRBJ1-1; the D is unclear. This CDR3 comprises 15 residues. The V end was cut by 0 bases, the J end by 6 bases, with 15 bases between. CDR1 is SGHNT, CDR2 YYREEE, per germline (reference sequence). The CDR3 loop is CASSLGGRSIAEAFF. CDR3 DNA: TGTGCCAGCAGCTTGGGGGGAAGGTCCATCGCTGAAGCTTTCTTT.

As regards this clone: Other DNA sequences in the same sample also yield this CDR3. V usage is TRBV30 and J usage is TRBJ2-7; D unresolved. This CDR3 comprises 11 residues. Per germline, CDR1 GTSNPN and CDR2 SVGIG (reference sequence). The V and J ends lost 0 bases and 4 bases respectively, with 4 bases between them. As DNA, the CDR3 is TGTGCCTGGAGTGTTGGGTACGAGCAGTACTTC. This translates into CAWSVGYEQYF.

The chain joins TRBV6-5 to TRBJ1-4, with D uncertain. V lost 6 bases and J lost 8, with 16 bases in between. Germline-derived CDR1 and CDR2 are MNHEY and SVGAGI. The CDR3 totals 14 residues. The CDR3 DNA reads as TGTGCCAGCAGGGAGGCATGGGGTAGGGAAAAACTGTTTTTT. This encodes CASREAWGREKLFF.